This TCR beta chain was found in a study of CD8+ T cells in alopecia areata (dated by TCRdb to between 2017 and 2018). For the study in its entirety: The treated patients took part in an open-label pilot trial in which moderate-to-severe alopecia areata was treated with oral tofacitinib at 5 to 10 mg twice daily. Tofacitinib was given for 6 to 18 months, followed by 6 months of follow-up off drug to assess delayed response and recurrence. The SALT score, which quantifies the percentage of affected scalp surface area, was used to measure disease severity in treated patients. The study used high-throughput TCRbeta sequencing to examine T cell clonal expansion in alopecia areata, in both the C3H/HeJ mouse model and human patients. Human TCRbeta sequencing covered scalp tissue and sorted CD4+ and CD8+ peripheral blood T cells from patchy and totalis/universalis alopecia areata patients and healthy controls. Tofacitinib-treated patients had biopsies at baseline and at 4 and 24 weeks of treatment, with a later scalp biopsy in several patients. Scalp clonality was compared among normal scalp (n=4), patchy alopecia areata scalp (n=8), and alopecia totalis/universalis scalp (n=8). The RNA source kit depended on sample type: the PAXgene miRNA kit for fixed scalp, the miRNeasy kit for PBMCs, and the RNeasy kit for mouse skin. Amplification of TCRbeta CDR3 regions was done by immunoSEQ multiplex PCR using 35 Vbeta forward primers and 13 Jbeta reverse primers. Broad study findings and their caveats: Many expanded lesional clones were found to persist in scalp and blood during tofacitinib treatment, and relapse after treatment cessation may be partly explained by this persistence. With tofacitinib, both scalp clonality and the number of expanded CD8+ clones among the top 100 scalp clones went down significantly. Shared TCR sequences between patients were less evident than in mice, which may be partly attributable to HLA diversity in the patient population. Unlike mouse skin, where gammadelta T cells dominate, normal human skin contains resident alphabeta T cells that get sequenced too, which complicates analysis of the scalp TCR repertoire. Because the treated cohort was small and had only one nonresponder, larger studies are needed to examine links between baseline CD8+ expansion and response. Lesional scalp, especially in alopecia totalis/universalis, showed higher clonality and more expanded CD8+ clones than normal scalp, suggesting antigenic drive.

The treatment or condition label, as the study defines it: oral pan-JAK inhibitor, 5-10 mg twice daily. Peripheral blood and lesional scalp punch biopsies were obtained from patients with alopecia areata. After PBMCs were isolated by density centrifugation and stained for CD3, CD4 and CD8, a FACSAria was used to sort CD4+ and CD8+ T cells. The protocol used for the library was the immunoSEQ multiplex PCR assay. For TCR sequencing, RNA was extracted from every sample and reverse transcribed into cDNA to serve as template. First-strand cDNA was synthesized with SuperScript III using a 2:1 mix of oligo-dT and random hexamers. A synthetic immune receptor repertoire was used to assess amplification bias, and residual bias was removed computationally. Per the authors' processing: Raw reads were preprocessed for error removal, and CDR3 was defined according to IMGT conventions as running from the conserved cysteine to phenylalanine. Clonality was computed by normalizing Shannon entropy by log2 of the number of productive unique TCRs and subtracting the result from 1. CD4 or CD8 identity of scalp clones was inferred by cross-referencing scalp TCRbeta sequences with sorted blood CD4 and CD8 repertoires. The table comes from immuneACCESS by way of TCRdb, which keeps in-frame sequences with V and J called. Part of the clones is missing from these tables; in studies checked, under half for an unresolved V gene and the rest for unknown reasons. V, J and clone size derive from that table, while D and trimming were established from the DNA sequence. Here the sample has 150,000 to 200,000 clones; approximately 67% occur a single time. Jointly, the top ten make up approximately 1.4% of the sample.

Looking up the germline V gene yields CDR1 SGHTA and CDR2 FQGNSA. V is shortened by 5 bases, J by 7 bases, and the region joining them spans 12 bases. Its CDR3 holds 13 amino acids, cysteine through phenylalanine. Here the CDR3 DNA is all that survives: 39 bases in frame from base 1. This clone was counted a few times. Its antigen remains undetermined. There are no base qualities to consult, and no much larger clone falls within one base. The sequence derives from a human donor with alopecia areata. The V and J segments used are TRBV7-2 and TRBJ1-5; confidence is insufficient to name the D gene. The sample in question was CD4+ T cells sorted from blood, obtained around week 50, from a patient treated with tofacitinib. The DNA reads TGTGCCAGCAGCCAGCGTGGGGAGCAGCCCCAGCATTTT. Its translation is CASSQRGEQPQHF.